Listed below are T cell receptor beta chains from one sample, sequenced in a study of blood T cell repertoires in COVID-19. The repertoire was sequenced with immunoSEQ multiplex PCR; TCRdb's copy has only in-frame clones and lacks some. The table includes fewer than 350,000 clones, 86% detected once. The sample was peripheral blood. The receptors stem from a woman in her twenties or thirties with COVID-19, enrolled during active disease. The CDR3 runs from the conserved cysteine through the conserved F or W. A D gene is named only where the DNA matches it firmly. Only part of the rows carry a size: once, few, many, or a class if the clone is expanded.

J gene: TRBJ1-4
V gene: TRBV3-1/TRBV3-2
clone size: -
D gene: TRBD1
CDR3 length: 16
CDR3 DNA: TGTGCCAGCAGCCAAGTCACGGGGACAGTTGATGAAAAACTGTTTTTT
CDR3 protein: CASSQVTGTVDEKLFF

J gene: TRBJ1-4
V gene: TRBV6-5
clone size: -
D gene: -
CDR3 length: 14
CDR3 DNA: TGTGCCAGCCGAGACAGCATAACTAATGAAAAACTGTTTTTT
CDR3 protein: CASRDSITNEKLFF

J gene: TRBJ1-1
V gene: TRBV5-1
clone size: -
D gene: TRBD1
CDR3 length: 13
CDR3 DNA: TGCGCCAGCAGTCGGACAGGGCTAACTGAAGCTTTCTTT
CDR3 protein: CASSRTGLTEAFF

J gene: TRBJ2-2
V gene: TRBV15
clone size: -
D gene: -
CDR3 length: 16
CDR3 DNA: TGTGCCACCAGCAGAGATGGTCGGCCGGGTGCCGGGGAGCTGTTTTTT
CDR3 protein: CATSRDGRPGAGELFF

J gene: TRBJ1-5
V gene: TRBV18
clone size: -
D gene: TRBD1
CDR3 length: 16
CDR3 DNA: TGTGCCAGCTCACCACCCGCAGGGGGCCGCAATCAGCCCCAGCATTTT
CDR3 protein: CASSPPAGGRNQPQHF

J gene: TRBJ1-1
V gene: TRBV5-1
clone size: -
D gene: -
CDR3 length: 13
CDR3 DNA: TGCGCCAGCAGCTTGGATCGGGACACTGAAGCTTTCTTT
CDR3 protein: CASSLDRDTEAFF

J gene: TRBJ1-5
V gene: TRBV5-1
clone size: -
D gene: -
CDR3 length: 15
CDR3 DNA: TGCGCCAGCAGCTTGATCTCCGGAGGGGATCAGCCCCAGCATTTT
CDR3 protein: CASSLISGGDQPQHF

J gene: TRBJ1-5
V gene: TRBV14
clone size: -
D gene: TRBD1
CDR3 length: 17
CDR3 DNA: TGTGCCAGCAGCCAACCACAGATACGACAGGGTCGTCAGCCCCAGCATTTT
CDR3 protein: CASSQPQIRQGRQPQHF

J gene: TRBJ2-1
V gene: TRBV7-7
clone size: -
D gene: TRBD2
CDR3 length: 16
CDR3 DNA: TGTGCCAGCAGCCCCGGACTAGCGGGGGGCCGGGGGGAGCAGTTCTTC
CDR3 protein: CASSPGLAGGRGEQFF

J gene: TRBJ2-7
V gene: TRBV5-1
clone size: -
D gene: -
CDR3 length: 13
CDR3 DNA: TGCGCCAGCAGCTGGAGACGGGGCTACGAGCAGTACTTC
CDR3 protein: CASSWRRGYEQYF

J gene: TRBJ1-4
V gene: TRBV7-7
clone size: -
D gene: TRBD1
CDR3 length: 14
CDR3 DNA: TGTGCCAGCAGCGTATCCGGGACAGGCGAAAAACTGTTTTTT
CDR3 protein: CASSVSGTGEKLFF

J gene: TRBJ1-2
V gene: TRBV10-1
clone size: -
D gene: -
CDR3 length: 13
CDR3 DNA: TGCGCCAGCAGTGGGAGCCTACACTATGGCTACACCTTC
CDR3 protein: CASSGSLHYGYTF

J gene: TRBJ1-2
V gene: TRBV20-1
clone size: few
D gene: -
CDR3 length: 11
CDR3 DNA: TGCAGTGCCAGGGAAAACTATGGCTACACCTTC
CDR3 protein: CSARENYGYTF

J gene: TRBJ1-5
V gene: TRBV6-1
clone size: once
D gene: TRBD1
CDR3 length: 16
CDR3 DNA: TGTGCCAGCAGTGAATGGGTGGGACAGTTCAATCAGCCCCAGCATTTT
CDR3 protein: CASSEWVGQFNQPQHF

J gene: TRBJ1-1
V gene: TRBV27
clone size: -
D gene: -
CDR3 length: 15
CDR3 DNA: TGTGCCAGCAGTTCTCATACAGGGACGAACACTGAAGCTTTCTTT
CDR3 protein: CASSSHTGTNTEAFF

J gene: TRBJ2-1
V gene: TRBV7-2
clone size: -
D gene: TRBD2
CDR3 length: 16
CDR3 DNA: TGTGCCAGCAGCGCACGGACTAGCGGGGGGGAGGATGAGCAGTTCTTC
CDR3 protein: CASSARTSGGEDEQFF

J gene: TRBJ1-2
V gene: TRBV11-2
clone size: -
D gene: -
CDR3 length: 12
CDR3 DNA: TGTGCCAGCAGCTTAGCGGGGGATGGCTACACCTTC
CDR3 protein: CASSLAGDGYTF

J gene: TRBJ2-7
V gene: TRBV24-1
clone size: -
D gene: TRBD1
CDR3 length: 16
CDR3 DNA: TGTGCCACCAGTGATGGGGACAGGGCCCGCTCCTACGAGCAGTACTTC
CDR3 protein: CATSDGDRARSYEQYF

J gene: TRBJ1-5
V gene: TRBV4-2
clone size: -
D gene: -
CDR3 length: 16
CDR3 DNA: TGTGCCAGCAGCCAAGGAACATCCGGAGCTGATCAGCCCCAGCATTTT
CDR3 protein: CASSQGTSGADQPQHF

J gene: TRBJ2-7
V gene: TRBV30
clone size: -
D gene: TRBD2
CDR3 length: 13
CDR3 DNA: TGTGCCTGGAACCCTAGCGGTGCCTACGAGCAGTACTTC
CDR3 protein: CAWNPSGAYEQYF

J gene: TRBJ1-2
V gene: TRBV4-1
clone size: once
D gene: -
CDR3 length: 13
CDR3 DNA: TGCGCCAGCAGCCCAACAGCTAACTATGGCTACACCTTC
CDR3 protein: CASSPTANYGYTF

J gene: TRBJ2-1
V gene: TRBV5-1
clone size: -
D gene: -
CDR3 length: 12
CDR3 DNA: TGCGCCAGCAGCTTGACTGACTATGAGCAGTTCTTC
CDR3 protein: CASSLTDYEQFF

J gene: TRBJ2-3
V gene: TRBV27
clone size: -
D gene: TRBD1
CDR3 length: 14
CDR3 DNA: TGTGCCAGTGCGGACAGGGTAAACACAGATACGCAGTATTTT
CDR3 protein: CASADRVNTDTQYF

J gene: TRBJ2-7
V gene: TRBV5-1
clone size: -
D gene: TRBD2
CDR3 length: 15
CDR3 DNA: TGCGCCAGCAGGCCTTCTACTAGCGGGGGGCCAGCGCAGTACTTC
CDR3 protein: CASRPSTSGGPAQYF

J gene: TRBJ1-2
V gene: TRBV5-4
clone size: once
D gene: TRBD1
CDR3 length: 13
CDR3 DNA: TGTGCCAGCAGCTTACAGGGGGCGGATGGCTACACCTTC
CDR3 protein: CASSLQGADGYTF

J gene: TRBJ2-7
V gene: TRBV7-9
clone size: -
D gene: -
CDR3 length: 16
CDR3 DNA: TGTGCCAGCCAAAGCGAAGGGGCAGGAGTCTCCTACGAGCAGTACTTC
CDR3 protein: CASQSEGAGVSYEQYF

J gene: TRBJ2-1
V gene: TRBV9
clone size: -
D gene: -
CDR3 length: 19
CDR3 DNA: TGTGCCAGCAGCTACTCTACCAGGCCGGGGATAGAGAAAAACAATGAGCAGTTCTTC
CDR3 protein: CASSYSTRPGIEKNNEQFF

J gene: TRBJ2-1
V gene: TRBV20-1
clone size: -
D gene: TRBD2
CDR3 length: 11
CDR3 DNA: TGCAGGGGGGATAGCGGGAATGAGCAGTTCTTC
CDR3 protein: CRGDSGNEQFF

J gene: TRBJ2-1
V gene: TRBV4-2
clone size: -
D gene: -
CDR3 length: 15
CDR3 DNA: TGTGCCAGCCTCGAAAGGGGACACCCGGACAATGAGCAGTTCTTC
CDR3 protein: CASLERGHPDNEQFF

J gene: TRBJ1-5
V gene: TRBV7-9
clone size: -
D gene: -
CDR3 length: 15
CDR3 DNA: TGTGCCAGCAGCAAAGGGGGGGACAGCAATCAGCCCCAGCATTTT
CDR3 protein: CASSKGGDSNQPQHF

J gene: TRBJ2-3
V gene: TRBV5-1
clone size: -
D gene: -
CDR3 length: 14
CDR3 DNA: TGCGCCAGCAGGTGGTTGACGGGGGGCCGCACGCAGTATTTT
CDR3 protein: CASRWLTGGRTQYF

J gene: TRBJ1-3
V gene: TRBV6-1
clone size: -
D gene: TRBD1
CDR3 length: 15
CDR3 DNA: TGTGCCACCACGGACAGGGCTTCCTCTGGAAACACCATATATTTT
CDR3 protein: CATTDRASSGNTIYF

J gene: TRBJ2-7
V gene: TRBV5-6
clone size: -
D gene: -
CDR3 length: 14
CDR3 DNA: TGTGCCAGCAGCCCGACTAGTGTAGCTTCCGAGCAGTACTTC
CDR3 protein: CASSPTSVASEQYF

J gene: TRBJ1-5
V gene: TRBV10-3
clone size: -
D gene: TRBD1
CDR3 length: 14
CDR3 DNA: TGTGCCATCAGTGTGGCAGGGGGCGTCCAGCCCCAGCATTTT
CDR3 protein: CAISVAGGVQPQHF

J gene: TRBJ2-7
V gene: TRBV28
clone size: -
D gene: -
CDR3 length: 14
CDR3 DNA: TGTGCCAGCAGTTTTTGGCAGGGGAACTACGAGCAGTACTTC
CDR3 protein: CASSFWQGNYEQYF

J gene: TRBJ2-7
V gene: TRBV11-2
clone size: -
D gene: TRBD2
CDR3 length: 17
CDR3 DNA: TGTGCCAGCAGCTTAGGGTCTGGCGGGGGGGGCTTTTACGAGCAGTACTTC
CDR3 protein: CASSLGSGGGGFYEQYF

J gene: TRBJ1-1
V gene: TRBV7-9
clone size: -
D gene: -
CDR3 length: 12
CDR3 DNA: TGTGCCAGCAGCCGGAGTCTGACTGAAGCTTTCTTT
CDR3 protein: CASSRSLTEAFF

J gene: TRBJ2-2
V gene: TRBV7-2
clone size: -
D gene: TRBD2
CDR3 length: 14
CDR3 DNA: TGTGCCAGCAGCCCCGGGGGGAGCACCGGGGAGCTGTTTTTT
CDR3 protein: CASSPGGSTGELFF

J gene: TRBJ2-1
V gene: TRBV11-2
clone size: -
D gene: TRBD2
CDR3 length: 16
CDR3 DNA: TGTGCCAGCAGAAATCGCTTAACTAGCGGGGTCTATGAGCAGTTCTTC
CDR3 protein: CASRNRLTSGVYEQFF

J gene: TRBJ1-1
V gene: TRBV2
clone size: -
D gene: -
CDR3 length: 14
CDR3 DNA: TGTGCCAGCAGTGGGCATGCCGAATACACTGAAGCTTTCTTT
CDR3 protein: CASSGHAEYTEAFF

J gene: TRBJ1-2
V gene: TRBV28
clone size: -
D gene: -
CDR3 length: 13
CDR3 DNA: TGTGCCATGGCGGGGGGGCCGTACTATGGCTACACCTTC
CDR3 protein: CAMAGGPYYGYTF

J gene: TRBJ2-3
V gene: TRBV30
clone size: -
D gene: -
CDR3 length: 13
CDR3 DNA: TGTGCCTGGACCACGGGAGAGGAAGATACGCAGTATTTT
CDR3 protein: CAWTTGEEDTQYF

J gene: TRBJ2-1
V gene: TRBV19
clone size: -
D gene: TRBD2
CDR3 length: 15
CDR3 DNA: TGTGCCAGTACCCTGACTAGCGGGGGGGCCCGTGAGCAGTTCTTC
CDR3 protein: CASTLTSGGAREQFF

J gene: TRBJ1-1
V gene: TRBV18
clone size: -
D gene: -
CDR3 length: 17
CDR3 DNA: TGTGCCAGCTCACGAACAGGGCCCTCTAATACTTACACTGAAGCTTTCTTT
CDR3 protein: CASSRTGPSNTYTEAFF

J gene: TRBJ1-2
V gene: TRBV28
clone size: -
D gene: TRBD1
CDR3 length: 12
CDR3 DNA: TGTGCCAGCAGGGAGACAGGGTGGGGCTACACCTTC
CDR3 protein: CASRETGWGYTF

J gene: TRBJ1-1
V gene: TRBV5-5
clone size: -
D gene: TRBD1
CDR3 length: 16
CDR3 DNA: TGTGCCAGCAGCTTGGACAGGGGGCGCCCCGGCACTGAAGCTTTCTTT
CDR3 protein: CASSLDRGRPGTEAFF

J gene: TRBJ1-6
V gene: TRBV28
clone size: -
D gene: -
CDR3 length: 14
CDR3 DNA: TGTGCCAGCAGTTTCCTAGAGGGTAATTCACCCCTCCACTTT
CDR3 protein: CASSFLEGNSPLHF

J gene: TRBJ1-5
V gene: TRBV5-6
clone size: -
D gene: TRBD1
CDR3 length: 17
CDR3 DNA: TGTGCCAGCAGCTCCGGCCAGGGGGCGGTTAGCAATCAGCCCCAGCATTTT
CDR3 protein: CASSSGQGAVSNQPQHF

J gene: TRBJ2-7
V gene: TRBV27
clone size: once
D gene: TRBD1
CDR3 length: 14
CDR3 DNA: TGTGCCAGCAGTTCAGGGACAGGGGGGTACGAGCAGTACTTC
CDR3 protein: CASSSGTGGYEQYF

J gene: TRBJ1-2
V gene: TRBV4-1
clone size: -
D gene: TRBD1
CDR3 length: 13
CDR3 DNA: TGCGCCAGCAGCCAAGGGGTGGACAGGGCCTACACCTTC
CDR3 protein: CASSQGVDRAYTF

J gene: TRBJ1-1
V gene: TRBV4-2
clone size: -
D gene: TRBD1
CDR3 length: 15
CDR3 DNA: TGTGCCAGCAGCCACCCCCGGACAGGTCTACCTGAAGCTTTCTTT
CDR3 protein: CASSHPRTGLPEAFF

J gene: TRBJ2-7
V gene: TRBV6-4
clone size: -
D gene: TRBD1
CDR3 length: 16
CDR3 DNA: TGTGCCAGCAGTGAGTCCACAGGGGGCGCTTGGCACGAGCAGTACTTC
CDR3 protein: CASSESTGGAWHEQYF

J gene: TRBJ2-7
V gene: TRBV5-1
clone size: once
D gene: -
CDR3 length: 15
CDR3 DNA: TGCGCCAGCAGCTTGGTGGCGGGGGCCGTCTACGAGCAGTACTTC
CDR3 protein: CASSLVAGAVYEQYF

J gene: TRBJ2-3
V gene: TRBV3-1/TRBV3-2
clone size: -
D gene: -
CDR3 length: 15
CDR3 DNA: TGTGCCAGCAGCCAAGATGCGGGCAGCACAGATACGCAGTATTTT
CDR3 protein: CASSQDAGSTDTQYF

J gene: TRBJ1-1
V gene: TRBV5-3
clone size: -
D gene: TRBD1
CDR3 length: 17
CDR3 DNA: TGTGCCAGAAGCTCACAGTTGGCGGGACAGACAAACACTGAAGCTTTCTTT
CDR3 protein: CARSSQLAGQTNTEAFF

J gene: TRBJ2-3
V gene: TRBV9
clone size: -
D gene: -
CDR3 length: 14
CDR3 DNA: TGTGCCAGCAGCGTAGGTAGCCTCTCAGATACGCAGTATTTT
CDR3 protein: CASSVGSLSDTQYF

J gene: TRBJ1-1
V gene: TRBV24-1
clone size: -
D gene: -
CDR3 length: 14
CDR3 DNA: TGTGCCACCCGATCGGGGATCATGAACACTGAAGCTTTCTTT
CDR3 protein: CATRSGIMNTEAFF

J gene: TRBJ2-7
V gene: TRBV11-3
clone size: -
D gene: TRBD1
CDR3 length: 14
CDR3 DNA: TGTGCCAGCAGCATAAGGGACAGGGGCAACGAGCAGTACTTC
CDR3 protein: CASSIRDRGNEQYF

J gene: TRBJ2-7
V gene: TRBV5-6
clone size: -
D gene: -
CDR3 length: 13
CDR3 DNA: TGTGCCAGCAGCTTGCTCGGAGCCTACGAGCAGTACTTC
CDR3 protein: CASSLLGAYEQYF

J gene: TRBJ2-7
V gene: TRBV5-1
clone size: -
D gene: TRBD1
CDR3 length: 14
CDR3 DNA: TGCGCCAGCAGCTCCACACAGGGGCTCTACGAGCAGTACTTC
CDR3 protein: CASSSTQGLYEQYF